A single sample gave rise to the 26 T cell receptor beta chains below, sequenced in a study of blood T cell repertoires in COVID-19. Assay used: immunoSEQ multiplex PCR; TCRdb lists only in-frame clones, some missing. The table lists 80,000 to 90,000 clones, around 88% of them singletons. Sequenced material: peripheral blood. Source of these receptors: a man aged 60 to 69 with acute or convalescent COVID-19.

This clone was picked up one time. V is TRBV18 and J is TRBJ1-2; 9 bases map to TRBD1. Per germline, CDR1 KGHSH and CDR2 LQKENI. This CDR3 is 15 amino acids long. V was clipped by 1 base and J by 2 bases; unmatched bases: 2. The CDR3 region has the DNA TGTGCCAGCTCACCACAAGACAGGGGGAACTATGGCTACACCTTC. It encodes CASSPQDRGNYGYTF.

The V gene is TRBV7-3, the J gene TRBJ2-3; TRBD1 aligns across 9 bases. Germline V lookup: CDR1 SGHTA, CDR2 FQGTGA. The CDR3 is 16 amino acids. V was pared by 6 bases and J by 1 base, with 8 bases of the junction left unmatched. This CDR3 is CASSSTGGSGTDTQYF. CDR3 nucleotide sequence: TGTGCCAGCAGTTCGACAGGGGGTTCGGGCACAGATACGCAGTATTTT.

This clone was seen once. The CDR3 spells CASSSGLAGNTGELFF. The CDR3 region has the DNA TGTGCCAGCAGCTCTGGACTAGCGGGGAACACCGGGGAGCTGTTTTTT. V gene TRBV11-1 combines with J gene TRBJ2-2; 11 bases match TRBD2. After removal of 4 bases from V and 1 base from J, the junction contained 2 bases not matched to a gene. Germline V gene lookup returns CDR1 SGHAT and CDR2 FQDESV (reference sequence). This CDR3 spans 16 amino acids.

This chain connects TRBV7-6 to TRBJ2-3, with D possibly TRBD1 on 7 matching bases. V was pared by 5 bases and J by 3 bases, with 12 bases between. The CDR3 contains 14 residues. Germline V CDR1 and CDR2: SGHVS, FNYEAQ. The CDR3 is CASSASGGTDTQYF. CDR3 DNA sequence: TGTGCCAGCAGCGCCTCAGGGGGGACAGATACGCAGTATTTT.

The chain carries TRBV2 and TRBJ1-1, with D possibly TRBD1 on 5 matching bases. V lost 5 bases, J lost 1 base, and 17 bases lay in between. Germline values: CDR1 SNHLY, CDR2 FYNNEI. This CDR3 has 16 amino acids. For the CDR3, the DNA is TGTGCCAGCAGTAACGACGGACGGACACCGAACACTGAAGCTTTCTTT. Translation: CASSNDGRTPNTEAFF.

The chain employs TRBV5-1 and TRBJ1-1; 9 bases are a match to TRBD1. The CDR3 has 18 amino acids. Germline values: CDR1 SGHRS, CDR2 YFSETQ. The junction had 10 bases not matched to a gene; V was cut back by 1 base and J by 0 bases. The CDR3 loop is CASSLTLAGTGMNTEAFF. In DNA form, the CDR3 reads TGCGCCAGCAGCTTGACCCTTGCCGGGACAGGGATGAACACTGAAGCTTTCTTT.

The J gene is TRBJ1-2, the V gene TRBV28; 9 positions agree with TRBD1. There are 13 residues in the CDR3. CDR1 and CDR2 from the germline V gene are MDHEN and SYDVKM. Trimming took 6 bases from V and 5 from J; bases not matched to a gene: 4. CDR3 DNA sequence: TGTGCCAGCAGGCAGGACAGGGGTTATGGCTACACCTTC. It codes for CASRQDRGYGYTF.

The CDR3, as DNA: TGTGCCAGCAGTTGGACAGCCTCTTCGGTTGAGCAGTTCTTC. Translated: CASSWTASSVEQFF. V gene TRBV6-2 or TRBV6-3 combines with J gene TRBJ2-1; TRBD1 is a possible D gene (6 bases). Per germline, CDR1 MNHEY and CDR2 SVGEGT. The CDR3 has 14 residues. The ends were cut back, 4 bases at V and 9 bases at J, with 16 bases in the middle.

The J gene is TRBJ2-4, the V gene TRBV18; TRBD1 might be the D (5 bases). Deletions cut 6 bases from V and 0 bases from J, with 12 bases between. This CDR3 has 15 amino acids. Germline assignment: CDR1 KGHSH and CDR2 LQKENI. CDR3 amino acids: CASSRGHIAKNIQYF. The CDR3 DNA follows: TGTGCCAGCTCCCGAGGACACATAGCCAAAAACATTCAGTACTTC.

This clone was detected a few times. The V and J genes are TRBV30 and TRBJ1-1; D is ambiguous. The V gene lost 7 bases and the J gene lost 6 bases, with 15 bases spanning the gap. Germline CDR1 is GTSNPN and CDR2 is SVGIG (reference sequence). The CDR3 loop spans 12 amino acids. CDR3 in DNA: TGTGCCTACGACCGGGTGGGTCCTGAAGCTTTCTTT. It specifies CAYDRVGPEAFF.

J is TRBJ1-6 and V is TRBV4-3; 7 bases match TRBD1. With 5 bases clipped from V and 6 bases from J, the junction kept 7 bases outside the gene matches. Germline lookup yields CDR1 LGHNA and CDR2 YSLEER. The CDR3 loop spans 15 amino acids. The CDR3 reads CASSRLRDSNSPLHF. The CDR3 DNA reads TGCGCCAGCAGCAGACTCCGGGACAGTAATTCACCCCTCCACTTT.

The CDR3 here is CAWSGMKRGSQETQYF. CDR3 nucleotide sequence: TGTGCCTGGAGCGGAATGAAGCGGGGGTCGCAAGAGACCCAGTACTTC. V is TRBV30 and J is TRBJ2-5; 8 bases match TRBD2. CDR1 is GTSNPN, CDR2 SVGIG, per germline (reference sequence). The CDR3 consists of 16 residues. The V segment lost 3 bases and the J segment 2 bases; nucleotides outside the gene matches: 11.

This clone was recorded once. In DNA form, the CDR3 reads TGTGCCAGTAGTATAAGGGGCCGAATGAACACTGAAGCTTTCTTT. Its translation: CASSIRGRMNTEAFF. This chain links TRBV19 with TRBJ1-1; D possibly corresponds to TRBD1 (5 bases). Trimming shortened V by 2 bases and J by 0 bases, and 10 bases separated the two germline ends. The germline CDR1 and CDR2 sequences are LNHDA and SQIVND (reference sequence). The CDR3 covers 15 residues. Combining the CDR3 with reference TRBV19 and TRBJ1-1 gives the whole variable domain DGGITQSPKYLFRKEGQNVTLSCEQNLNHDAMYWYRQDPGQGLRLIYYSQIVNDFQKGDIAEGYSVSREKKESFPLTVTSAQKNPTAFYLCASSIRGRMNTEAFFGQGTRLTVV.

The V and J genes are TRBV11-2 and TRBJ2-5, with D possibly being TRBD1 (6 bases). This CDR3 comprises 13 residues. The V end was cut by 5 bases, the J end by 4 bases, with 11 bases between. Germline V gives CDR1 SGHAT, CDR2 FQNNGV. The CDR3 protein is CASSHRVGETQYF. The DNA of the CDR3 is TGTGCCAGCAGCCACAGGGTTGGAGAGACCCAGTACTTC. The variable domain in full, completed from reference TRBV11-2 and TRBJ2-5, reads EAGVAQSPRYKIIEKRQSVAFWCNPISGHATLYWYQQILGQGPKLLIQFQNNGVVDDSQLPKDRFSAERLKGVDSTLKIQPAKLEDSAVYLCASSHRVGETQYFGPGTRLLVL.

The V call is TRBV7-2, the J call TRBJ2-7; D gene uncertain. The length of the CDR3 is 13 residues. Per germline, CDR1 SGHTA and CDR2 FQGNSA. V was cut by 5 bases and J by 0 bases, with 8 bases left in between. The CDR3 spells CASSVQSSYEQYF. The CDR3 bases are TGTGCCAGCAGCGTACAGAGCTCCTACGAGCAGTACTTC.

The J gene is TRBJ2-7, the V gene TRBV11-2; D is possibly TRBD1 (5 bases). Trimming took off 1 base at V and 3 bases at J, with 13 bases between the two ends. The germline V gene encodes CDR1 SGHAT and CDR2 FQNNGV. This CDR3 contains 15 residues. The CDR3 coding sequence is TGTGCCAGCAGCTTAGCGGACATGGGTGACTACGAGCAGTACTTC. Protein product: CASSLADMGDYEQYF.

The V gene is TRBV6-1, the J gene TRBJ2-1; 7 bases map to TRBD2. In germline, CDR1 is MNHNS, CDR2 SASEGT. J was trimmed by 2 bases and V by 4 bases; bases with no gene match: 8. CDR3 size: 16 residues. The CDR3 protein is CASSASGRGPYNEQFF. The CDR3, as DNA: TGTGCCAGCAGTGCATCAGGGAGGGGCCCCTACAATGAGCAGTTCTTC.

The rearrangement links TRBV11-3 to TRBJ2-3, with D perhaps TRBD2 (5 bases). CDR1 and CDR2 from the germline V gene are SGHNT and YENEEA. V was shortened by 1 base and J by 4 bases, with 6 bases between the two germline ends. The CDR3 is 13 residues long. The CDR3 is CASSLGTPDTQYF. The CDR3 DNA sequence: TGTGCCAGCAGCTTAGGGACTCCAGATACGCAGTATTTT.

The rearrangement joins TRBV5-4 to TRBJ1-1, with D possibly TRBD1 on 5 matching bases. Looked up from germline, CDR1 is SGHNT and CDR2 is YYREEE (reference sequence). The CDR3 loop spans 16 amino acids. Trimming took 5 bases from V and 1 from J, leaving 18 bases between them. The CDR3 is CASSRILTAWNTEAFF. CDR3 nucleotides: TGTGCCAGCAGTCGAATCCTGACAGCGTGGAACACTGAAGCTTTCTTT.

The chain links TRBV6-5 to TRBJ1-1; a weak D match, TRBD1 (6 bases). The V end lost 6 bases, the J end lost 7 bases, and 18 bases lay between the germline ends. Germline V lookup: CDR1 MNHEY, CDR2 SVGAGI. The CDR3 is 14 amino acids. In DNA form, the CDR3 reads TGTGCCAGCAGGACCGGGACAACCTCTTTTGAAGCTTTCTTT. It yields the protein CASRTGTTSFEAFF.

The rearrangement joins TRBV9 to TRBJ2-7; tentatively, D is TRBD1 (6 bases). Germline CDR1 reads SGDLS; CDR2 reads YYNGEE. The CDR3 length is 13 residues. V was trimmed by 7 bases and J by 4 bases, leaving 15 bases between them. CDR3 sequence: CASDRKRLYEQYF. CDR3 coding DNA: TGTGCCAGCGACAGGAAACGACTGTACGAGCAGTACTTC.

This sequence joins TRBV4-3 and TRBJ1-2, with a tentative D call TRBD1 (5 bases). Trimming shortened V by 3 bases and J by 2 bases, and 13 bases separated the two germline ends. Germline V gene data show CDR1 as LGHNA and CDR2 as YSLEER. The CDR3 is made up of 15 amino acids. As DNA, the CDR3 is TGCGCCAGCAGCCACCCGGGGGGGAAGAACTATGGCTACACCTTC. Its protein product is CASSHPGGKNYGYTF.

This clone was seen a single time. The CDR3 region is CAWSMAQGMGAFF. The CDR3 DNA reads TGTGCCTGGAGCATGGCACAGGGGATGGGAGCTTTCTTT. V usage is TRBV30 and J usage is TRBJ1-1, with 7 nucleotides matching TRBD1. The V gene's germline CDR1 is GTSNPN and CDR2 SVGIG (reference sequence). V trimming: 3 bases; J trimming: 10 bases; junction bases outside the gene matches: 11. CDR3 length: 13 residues.

The chain couples TRBV21-1 to TRBJ2-3; the DNA was not compared with TRBD1, the D call given in the table. TRBV21-1 is termed a pseudogene. The CDR3 loop spans 17 amino acids. The CDR3 nucleotides are TGTGCCAGCAGCCCCCCTATCGGACAAAAAAACACAGATACGCAGTATTTT. It specifies CASSPPIGQKNTDTQYF.

The chain carries TRBV19 and TRBJ1-4; the match to TRBD1 covers 7 bases. V shed 7 bases, J shed 4 bases, and the junction held 3 bases outside the gene matches. The CDR3 spans 13 residues. CDR1 and CDR2 from the germline V gene are LNHDA and SQIVND (reference sequence). The CDR3 nucleotides are TGTGCCAGTAAAGGGACAGTTAATGAAAAACTGTTTTTT. Protein sequence: CASKGTVNEKLFF. Drawing the rest from reference TRBV19 and TRBJ1-4, the complete variable domain is DGGITQSPKYLFRKEGQNVTLSCEQNLNHDAMYWYRQDPGQGLRLIYYSQIVNDFQKGDIAEGYSVSREKKESFPLTVTSAQKNPTAFYLCASKGTVNEKLFFGSGTQLSVL.

The chain recombines TRBV5-4 with TRBJ2-7; 8 bases are a match to TRBD1. The CDR3 runs to 13 residues. V dropped 5 bases and J dropped 3; count of bases not matched to a gene: 4. Germline V gives CDR1 SGHNT, CDR2 YYREEE (reference sequence). CDR3: CASRKQGDYEQYF. CDR3 nucleotides: TGTGCCAGCAGAAAACAGGGGGACTACGAGCAGTACTTC.